Listed below are T cell receptor beta chains from one sample, sequenced in a study of identical twins. TCRdb ran MiXCR on the 5' RACE reads and lists one entry per CDR3 protein. In the table there are about 1.7 million distinct CDR3 sequences, about 32% of which are singletons. The specimen sequenced was cord blood. The origin of the receptors is a newborn girl in good health. CDR3s include the opening cysteine and the closing phenylalanine or tryptophan. D genes are given only for firm matches. Rows may omit the clone size; those that give it use once, few, many or a size class.

TRBV6-6	.	few	13	TRBJ1-6	CASVVRRHSPLHF	TGTGCCAGCGTGGTCAGGAGACATTCACCCCTCCACTTT
TRBV29-1	.	.	14	TRBJ2-3	CSVPVRAVPDTRYF	TGCAGCGTCCCGGTACGGGCAGTCCCAGATACGCGGTATTTT
TRBV5-1	TRBD2	.	19	TRBJ2-3	CASSLEPSSGRVDTDTQYF	TGCGCCAGCAGCTTGGAGCCTTCTAGCGGGAGAGTAGACACAGATACGCAGTATTTT
TRBV13	TRBD2	.	17	TRBJ2-1	CASSPPGGAGRYNEQFF	TGTGCCAGCAGCCCGCCTGGGGGAGCGGGAAGATACAATGAGCAGTTCTTC
TRBV5-1	.	.	14	TRBJ2-1	CASSPFRNYHEQFF	TGCGCCAGCAGCCCTTTTAGAAATTACCATGAGCAGTTCTTC
TRBV4-2	TRBD1	few	12	TRBJ1-2	CASSQRQGGYTF	TGTGCCAGCAGCCAAAGACAGGGTGGCTACACCTTC
TRBV4-1	TRBD2	.	16	TRBJ2-7	CASSQEVLAATYEQYF	TGCGCCAGCAGCCAAGAGGTACTAGCGGCCACCTACGAGCAGTACTTC
TRBV20-1	.	few	13	TRBJ2-1	CSARELTYNEQFF	TGCAGTGCTAGGGAGCTAACCTACAATGAGCAGTTCTTC
TRBV4-2	.	many	15	TRBJ2-3	CASSQAGGTTDTQYF	TGTGCCAGCAGCCAAGCTGGGGGCACCACAGATACGCAGTATTTT
TRBV28	.	few	12	TRBJ2-5	CASSFWVNQQYF	TGTGCCAGCAGTTTTTGGGTAAATCAGCAGTACTTC
TRBV16	.	few	15	TRBJ1-5	CASSRERGLNQPQHF	TGTGCCAGCAGCCGTGAAAGGGGGTTGAATCAGCCCCAGCATTTT
TRBV7-8	.	.	14	TRBJ1-1	CASSPGRKNTEAFF	TGTGCCAGCAGCCCCGGACGGAAGAACACTGAAGCTTTCTTT
TRBV27	.	.	15	TRBJ2-2	CASSSPSAGTGELFF	TGTGCCAGCAGTTCCCCGAGTGCCGGGACCGGGGAGCTGTTTTTT
TRBV20-1	TRBD2	few	14	TRBJ2-7	CSARGTSGNNEQYF	TGCAGTGCTAGAGGGACTAGCGGGAACAATGAGCAGTACTTC
TRBV9	.	many	15	TRBJ2-1	CASSVAGVSYNEQFF	TGTGCCAGCAGCGTAGCGGGAGTCTCCTACAATGAGCAGTTCTTC
TRBV15	TRBD1	.	15	TRBJ2-1	CATSRRQGPYNEQFF	TGTGCCACCAGTAGGAGACAGGGACCCTACAATGAGCAGTTCTTC
TRBV11-1	.	.	15	TRBJ2-7	CASSLEGQTGYEQYF	TGTGCCAGCAGCTTAGAGGGGCAAACAGGCTACGAGCAGTACTTC
TRBV2	TRBD1	many	13	TRBJ2-5	CASRETGVETQYF	TGTGCCAGCAGAGAGACAGGGGTGGAGACCCAGTACTTC
TRBV12-3/TRBV12-4	TRBD2	few	16	TRBJ2-3	CASSPYRDYSTDTQYF	TGTGCCAGCAGTCCATACCGGGACTACAGCACAGATACGCAGTATTTT